The entry below describes one T cell receptor (beta chain). The entry originates in a study of blood T cell repertoires in COVID-19. About the study: Samples taken during acute and convalescent COVID-19 were collected in the United States, Italy and Spain.

Original analysis: Reference gene primer amplification in the assay estimated nucleated cell counts. Measured with immunoSEQ multiplex PCR; TCRdb has only the in-frame clones, and not every one. D and trimming come from the DNA, and the V and J calls and clone size come from that table. The sample lists 290,000 or so clones, 86% occurring once. Participant age was roughly 18 to 100 years, and participants resided in approximately 24 US areas. Recovery meant two consecutive negative NP/OP PCR tests, professional clearance, or resolved symptoms. The CDR3 extends over 19 amino acids. CDR1 SGHRS and CDR2 YFSETQ come from the germline V gene. The junction had 11 bases not matched to a gene; V was cut back by 0 bases and J by 0 bases.

This rearrangement joins TRBV5-1 to TRBJ2-1; TRBD2 aligns across 8 bases. Material for sequencing was PBMCs or T cells enriched from blood (not recorded which). The clonotype originates from a woman under 30 who had recovered from COVID-19. CDR3 sequence (DNA): TGCGCCAGCAGCTTGGAGGGGACTAGACAGATAAGCTCCTACAATGAGCAGTTCTTC. Translated: CASSLEGTRQISSYNEQFF.